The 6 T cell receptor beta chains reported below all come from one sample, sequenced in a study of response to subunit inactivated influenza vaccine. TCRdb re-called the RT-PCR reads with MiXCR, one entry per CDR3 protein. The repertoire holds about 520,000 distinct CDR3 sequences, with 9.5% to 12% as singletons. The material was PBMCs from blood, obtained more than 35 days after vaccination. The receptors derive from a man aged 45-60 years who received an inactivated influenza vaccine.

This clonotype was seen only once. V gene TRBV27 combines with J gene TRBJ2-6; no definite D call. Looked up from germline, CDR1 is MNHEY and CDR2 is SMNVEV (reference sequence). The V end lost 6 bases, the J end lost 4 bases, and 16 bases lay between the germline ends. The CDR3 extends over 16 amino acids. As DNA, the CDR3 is TGTGCCAGCAGCCCCCTAGTAGTAGCCGGGGCCAACGTCCTGACTTTC. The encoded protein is CASSPLVVAGANVLTF.

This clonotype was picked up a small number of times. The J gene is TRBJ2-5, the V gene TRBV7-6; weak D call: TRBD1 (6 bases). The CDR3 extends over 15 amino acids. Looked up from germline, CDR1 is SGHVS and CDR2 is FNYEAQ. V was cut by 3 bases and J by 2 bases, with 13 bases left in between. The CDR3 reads CASSFGQLVQETQYF. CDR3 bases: TGTGCCAGCAGCTTCGGACAGCTAGTACAAGAGACCCAGTACTTC.

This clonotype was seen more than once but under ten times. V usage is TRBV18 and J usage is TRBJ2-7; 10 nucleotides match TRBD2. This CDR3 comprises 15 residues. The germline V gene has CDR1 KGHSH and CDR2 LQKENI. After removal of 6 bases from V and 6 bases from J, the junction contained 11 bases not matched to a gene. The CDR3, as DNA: TGTGCCAGCTCTCCCAGAGCGGGAGGGTTTCGCGAGCAGTACTTC. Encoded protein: CASSPRAGGFREQYF.

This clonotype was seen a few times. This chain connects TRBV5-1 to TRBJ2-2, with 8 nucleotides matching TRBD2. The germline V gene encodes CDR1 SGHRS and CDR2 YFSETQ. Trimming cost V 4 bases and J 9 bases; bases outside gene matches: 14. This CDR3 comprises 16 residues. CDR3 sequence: CASSPLLAERSRELFF. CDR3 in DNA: TGCGCCAGCAGCCCGCTACTAGCGGAGAGGAGCAGGGAGCTGTTTTTT.

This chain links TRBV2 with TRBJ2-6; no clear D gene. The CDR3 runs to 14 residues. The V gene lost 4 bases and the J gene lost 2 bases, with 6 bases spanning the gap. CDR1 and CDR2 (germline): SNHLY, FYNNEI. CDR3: CASSALAGANVLTF. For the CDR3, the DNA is TGTGCCAGCAGTGCACTGGCTGGGGCCAACGTCCTGACTTTC. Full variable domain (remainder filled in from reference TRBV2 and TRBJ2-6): EPEVTQTPSHQVTQMGQEVILRCVPISNHLYFYWYRQILGQKVEFLVSFYNNEISEKSEIFDDQFSVERPDGSNFTLKIRSTKLEDSAMYFCASSALAGANVLTFGAGSRLTVL.

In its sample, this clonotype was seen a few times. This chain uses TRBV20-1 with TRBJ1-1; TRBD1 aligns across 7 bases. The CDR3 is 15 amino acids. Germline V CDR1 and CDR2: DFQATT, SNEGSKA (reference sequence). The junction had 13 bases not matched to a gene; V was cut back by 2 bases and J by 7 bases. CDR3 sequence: CSARNFRQGTYEAFF. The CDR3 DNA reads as TGCAGTGCTAGAAACTTTAGACAGGGAACCTATGAAGCTTTCTTT.